This TCR beta chain is from a study of response to subunit inactivated influenza vaccine. Findings and caveats of the study: That few new T cells are recruited by each seasonal influenza vaccination was the authors' suggestion.

CDR1 MNHNS and CDR2 SASEGT come from the germline V gene. V dropped 5 bases and J dropped 14; count of bases not matched to a gene: 21. The CDR3 is made up of 17 amino acids. In TCRdb, the RT-PCR reads were re-called with MiXCR into one record per CDR3 protein. The sample carries about 650,000 distinct CDR3 sequences, about 15% recorded once. As to this clonotype: No antigen is known for it.

The chain couples TRBV6-1 to TRBJ2-1, with 10 bases that match TRBD2. This receptor was identified in a man between 50 and 59 years old who received an inactivated influenza vaccine. The sample consisted of PBMCs from blood, taken roughly 13 days after vaccination. The CDR3 is CASSPWTGSTTGTSEFF. In DNA form, the CDR3 reads TGTGCCAGCAGTCCTTGGACAGGCTCTACTACCGGGACTAGCGAGTTCTTC.